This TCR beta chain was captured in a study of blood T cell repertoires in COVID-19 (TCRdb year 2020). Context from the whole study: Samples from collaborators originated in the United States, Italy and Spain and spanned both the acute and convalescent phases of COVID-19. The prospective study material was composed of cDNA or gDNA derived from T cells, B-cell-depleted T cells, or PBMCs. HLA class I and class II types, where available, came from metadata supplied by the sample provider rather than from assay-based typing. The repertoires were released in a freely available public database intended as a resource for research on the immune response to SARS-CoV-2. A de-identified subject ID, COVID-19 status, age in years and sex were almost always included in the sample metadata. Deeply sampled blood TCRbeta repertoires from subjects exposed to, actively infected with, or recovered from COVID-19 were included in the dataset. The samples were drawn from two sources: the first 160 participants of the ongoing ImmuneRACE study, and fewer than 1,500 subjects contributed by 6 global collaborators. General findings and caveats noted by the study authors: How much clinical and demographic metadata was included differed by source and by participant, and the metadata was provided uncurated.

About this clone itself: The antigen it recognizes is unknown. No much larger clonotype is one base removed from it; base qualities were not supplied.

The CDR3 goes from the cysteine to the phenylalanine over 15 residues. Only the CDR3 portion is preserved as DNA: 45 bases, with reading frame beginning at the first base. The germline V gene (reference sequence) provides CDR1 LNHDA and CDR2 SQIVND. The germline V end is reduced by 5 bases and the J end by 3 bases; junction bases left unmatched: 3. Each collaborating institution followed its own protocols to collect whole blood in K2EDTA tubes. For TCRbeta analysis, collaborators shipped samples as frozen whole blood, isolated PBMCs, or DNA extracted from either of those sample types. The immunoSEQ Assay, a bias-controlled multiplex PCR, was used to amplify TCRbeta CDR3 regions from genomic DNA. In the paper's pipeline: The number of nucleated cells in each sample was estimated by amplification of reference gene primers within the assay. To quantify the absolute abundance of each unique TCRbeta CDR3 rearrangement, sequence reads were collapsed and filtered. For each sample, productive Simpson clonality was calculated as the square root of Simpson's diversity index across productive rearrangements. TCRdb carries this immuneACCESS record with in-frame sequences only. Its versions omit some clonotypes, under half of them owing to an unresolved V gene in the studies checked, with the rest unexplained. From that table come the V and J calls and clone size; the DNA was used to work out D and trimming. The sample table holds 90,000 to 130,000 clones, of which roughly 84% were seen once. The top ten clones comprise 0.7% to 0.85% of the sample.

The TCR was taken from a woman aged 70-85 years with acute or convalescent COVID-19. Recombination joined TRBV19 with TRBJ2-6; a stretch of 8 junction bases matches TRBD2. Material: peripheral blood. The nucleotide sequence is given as TGTGCCAGTAGTTTCACTAGCGGTGGGGCCAACGTCCTGACTTTC. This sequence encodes CASSFTSGGANVLTF.